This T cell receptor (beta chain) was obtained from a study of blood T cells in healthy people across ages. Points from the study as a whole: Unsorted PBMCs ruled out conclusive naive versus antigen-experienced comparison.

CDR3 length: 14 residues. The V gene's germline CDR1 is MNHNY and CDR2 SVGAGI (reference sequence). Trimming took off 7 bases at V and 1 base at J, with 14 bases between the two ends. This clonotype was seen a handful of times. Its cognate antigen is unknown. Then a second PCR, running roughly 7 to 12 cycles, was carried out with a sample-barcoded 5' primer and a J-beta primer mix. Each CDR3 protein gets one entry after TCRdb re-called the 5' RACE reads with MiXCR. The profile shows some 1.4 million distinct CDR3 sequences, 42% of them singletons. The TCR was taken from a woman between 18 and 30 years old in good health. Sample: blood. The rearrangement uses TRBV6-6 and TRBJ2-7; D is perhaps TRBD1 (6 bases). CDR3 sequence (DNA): TGTGCCAGCAACCGACCGGGACATTCCTACGAGCAGTACTTC. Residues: CASNRPGHSYEQYF.